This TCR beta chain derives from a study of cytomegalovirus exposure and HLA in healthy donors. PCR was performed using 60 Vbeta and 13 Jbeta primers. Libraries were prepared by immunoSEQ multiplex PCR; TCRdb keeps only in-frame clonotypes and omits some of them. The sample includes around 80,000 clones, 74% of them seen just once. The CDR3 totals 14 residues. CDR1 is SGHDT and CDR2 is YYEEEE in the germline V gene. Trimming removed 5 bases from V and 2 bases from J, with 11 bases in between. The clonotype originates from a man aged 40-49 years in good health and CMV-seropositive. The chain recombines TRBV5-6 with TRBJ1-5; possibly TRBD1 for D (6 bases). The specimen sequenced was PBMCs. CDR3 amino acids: CASSDSGGNQPQHF. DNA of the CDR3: TGTGCCAGCAGTGATTCAGGGGGCAATCAGCCCCAGCATTTT. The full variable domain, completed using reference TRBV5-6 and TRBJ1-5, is DAGVTQSPTHLIKTRGQQVTLRCSPKSGHDTVSWYQQALGQGPQFIFQYYEEEERQRGNFPDRFSGHQFPNYSSELNVNALLLGDSALYLCASSDSGGNQPQHFGDGTRLSIL.